What follows describes a single T cell receptor beta chain. These data come from a study of cytomegalovirus exposure and HLA in healthy donors. It was with 60 Vbeta and 13 Jbeta primers that the PCR ran. TCRdb keeps only in-frame clones here, not all; method: immunoSEQ multiplex PCR. Altogether around 150,000 clones are present, approximately 68% being singletons, with the ten largest covering about 4.5%. This clonotype originated in a man in his sixties in good health and CMV-seronegative. The specimen was PBMCs.

This CDR3 reads CAAWGREEYTF. The CDR3 DNA reads as TGTGCCGCTTGGGGCAGGGAGGAGTACACCTTC. V and J are TRBV27 and TRBJ1-2; possible D gene TRBD1, 5 bases. The CDR3 runs to 11 residues. CDR1 is MNHEY, CDR2 SMNVEV, per germline (reference sequence). Between the trimmed V and J ends, which lost 11 bases and 11 bases, there was a span of 18 bases.